This T cell receptor (beta chain) was retrieved from a study of CD8+ T cells in alopecia areata. Study-wide context: The protocol delivered tofacitinib for 6 to 18 months, then withdrew it for 6 months. Whole-study results and caveats: Patients shared TCRs less clearly than mice did, possibly for HLA-related reasons.

Germline CDR1 is MGHDK and CDR2 is SYGVNS. Trimming removed 6 bases at V and 3 bases at J, with 6 bases between. The CDR3 covers 11 residues. Following extraction, RNA underwent reverse transcription to cDNA, which served as the sequencing template. Sequenced by immunoSEQ multiplex PCR; TCRdb stores in-frame clones only, minus some. Here the sample spans around 140,000 clones, more than 75% being singletons. This clone was seen only a few times. The antigen remains unidentified. Sequencing was performed on CD8+ T cells sorted from blood, taken at week 0. The rearrangement uses TRBV25-1 and TRBJ2-7; no clear D gene. This receptor was identified in a human donor with alopecia areata. CDR3 protein: CASSLDYEQYF. CDR3 nucleotides: TGTGCCAGCAGCCTAGACTACGAGCAGTACTTC.